This T cell receptor (beta chain) was retrieved from a study of blood T cell repertoires in COVID-19. Trimming left V 3 bases short and J 4 bases short, with 13 bases between. The CDR3 spans 15 residues. CDR1 and CDR2 from the germline V gene are MGHRA and YSYEKL. The table came from immunoSEQ multiplex PCR; TCRdb's copy has only in-frame clones and leaves some out. The table includes around 380,000 clones, 87% detected once. The chain links TRBV4-1 to TRBJ1-3; TRBD1 is a possible D gene (5 bases). The source of this sequence is a young man who had recovered from COVID-19. Material: PBMCs or T cells enriched from blood (not recorded which). The CDR3, as DNA: TGCGCCAGCAGCCAGACAGAAACTTCCGGAAACACCATATATTTT. This translates into CASSQTETSGNTIYF.